The 5 T cell receptor beta chains in this list originate from one sample, sequenced in a study of T cell repertoires in cytomegalovirus infection. Using its own MiXCR run on the reads, TCRdb lists one record per CDR3 protein. The data contain about 110,000 distinct CDR3 sequences, 9.5% to 13% of them seen just once; the ten biggest clones take up approximately 30%. Antigen specificity for these receptors is unknown. Sequenced input: PBMCs, sequenced either directly or after in vitro stimulation (not recorded which). Receptor source: a human donor in good health (CMV status not recorded). Some clones in this sample may be carry-over from other donors' samples.

This clonotype was detected ten times or more. J is TRBJ2-7 and V is TRBV28; 7 nucleotides line up with TRBD1. This CDR3 is built from 18 residues. Germline V gene data show CDR1 as MDHEN and CDR2 as SYDVKM. V trimming: 5 bases; J trimming: 0 bases; junction bases outside the gene matches: 16. Here the CDR3 reads CASSPLSPGQRISYEQYF. The CDR3 nucleotides are TGTGCCAGCAGTCCGCTATCCCCGGGACAGCGTATCTCCTACGAGCAGTACTTC.

The chain carries TRBV27 and TRBJ2-4; 8 bases map to TRBD1. The CDR3 totals 14 residues. After removal of 3 bases from V and 14 bases from J, the junction contained 12 bases not matched to a gene. From germline, CDR1 is MNHEY and CDR2 SMNVEV (reference sequence). The CDR3 sequence: CASSFTGQGGKKYF. Here the CDR3 DNA reads TGTGCCAGCAGTTTCACTGGACAGGGCGGAAAAAAGTACTTC.

There are many counts of this clonotype. The chain employs TRBV11-2 and TRBJ1-1; TRBD1 aligns across 8 bases. The CDR3 runs 18 residues. Germline trimming cut 1 base from V and 6 bases from J; bases unmatched to any gene: 16. CDR1 is SGHAT and CDR2 is FQNNGV in the germline V gene. CDR3 residues: CASSLVESGGWRGAEAFF. The CDR3 coding sequence is TGTGCCAGCAGCTTAGTGGAGTCAGGGGGCTGGCGGGGCGCTGAAGCTTTCTTT.

This clonotype was found a few times. This chain joins TRBV27 and TRBJ1-4; D possibly corresponds to TRBD1 (5 bases). This CDR3 spans 14 amino acids. Trimming took off 6 bases at V and 2 bases at J, with 10 bases between the two ends. CDR1 is MNHEY and CDR2 is SMNVEV in the germline V gene (reference sequence). The CDR3 region is CASRRRGTNEKLFF. As DNA, the CDR3 is TGTGCCAGCAGACGTCGGGGGACTAATGAAAAACTGTTTTTT. The whole variable domain, remainder taken from reference TRBV27 and TRBJ1-4, is EAQVTQNPRYLITVTGKKLTVTCSQNMNHEYMSWYRQDPGLGLRQIYYSMNVEVTDKGDVPEGYKVSRKEKRNFPLILESPSPNQTSLYFCASRRRGTNEKLFFGSGTQLSVL.

The sample holds many counts of this clonotype. The chain uses TRBV4-2 and TRBJ2-2, with 7 positions matching TRBD2. The V gene end was trimmed by 3 bases and the J gene end by 8 bases; junction bases not matched to a gene: 12. There are 16 residues in the CDR3. The germline V gene encodes CDR1 LGHNA and CDR2 YNFKEQ. CDR3 in amino acids: CASSQFQRGRMGELFF. The CDR3 DNA reads as TGTGCCAGCAGCCAGTTCCAGCGGGGACGGATGGGGGAGCTGTTTTTT.